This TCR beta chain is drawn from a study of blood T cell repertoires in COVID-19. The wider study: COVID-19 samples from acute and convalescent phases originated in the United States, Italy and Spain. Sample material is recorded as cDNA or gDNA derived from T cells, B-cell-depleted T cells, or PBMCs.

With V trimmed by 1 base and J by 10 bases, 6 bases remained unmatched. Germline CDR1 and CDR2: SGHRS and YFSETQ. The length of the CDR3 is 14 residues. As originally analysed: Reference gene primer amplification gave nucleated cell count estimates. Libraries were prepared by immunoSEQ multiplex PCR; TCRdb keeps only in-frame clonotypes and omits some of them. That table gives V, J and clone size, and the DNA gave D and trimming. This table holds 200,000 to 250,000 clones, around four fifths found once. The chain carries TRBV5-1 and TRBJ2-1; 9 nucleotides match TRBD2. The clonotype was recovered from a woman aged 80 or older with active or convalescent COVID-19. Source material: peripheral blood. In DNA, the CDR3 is TGCGCCAGCAGCTTGAAGCGGGGGGATGGGGAGCAGTTCTTC. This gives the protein CASSLKRGDGEQFF.